This T cell receptor (beta chain) was identified in a study of blood T cell repertoires in COVID-19. The table came from immunoSEQ multiplex PCR; TCRdb's copy has only in-frame clones and leaves some out. This repertoire shows under 450,000 clones, around 87% found once; its top ten account for 1% to 1.5%. Germline CDR1 and CDR2: SGHAT and FQNNGV. V shed 5 bases and J shed 8 bases, with 12 bases lying between them. This CDR3 comprises 13 residues. Cohort 3 donors counted as recovered after two negative PCRs, clearance, or resolved symptoms. The chain combines TRBV11-2 with TRBJ1-4; D is undetermined. Sequenced material: PBMCs or T cells enriched from blood (not recorded which). The receptor was derived from a young man who had recovered from COVID-19. The CDR3 is CASSPVVGEKLFF. The CDR3 DNA reads TGTGCCAGCAGCCCCGTGGTGGGCGAAAAACTGTTTTTT. The whole variable domain, filled in from reference TRBV11-2 and TRBJ1-4, reads EAGVAQSPRYKIIEKRQSVAFWCNPISGHATLYWYQQILGQGPKLLIQFQNNGVVDDSQLPKDRFSAERLKGVDSTLKIQPAKLEDSAVYLCASSPVVGEKLFFGSGTQLSVL.